This TCR beta chain was identified in a study of beta chain features in type 1 diabetes. A note on this clone: Its specificity is not known.

Expressed TCRB transcripts were sequenced after all isolated RNA was converted to cDNA. The assay was immunoSEQ multiplex PCR, and TCRdb's table has in-frame clones only and misses some. The profile shows hundreds of thousands of clones, approximately 28% of them singletons. Study-wide points: Fewer junction insertions and more nucleotide deletions appeared in type 1 diabetes patients.

With 8 bases removed from V and 3 bases from J, the gap between germline ends came to 10 bases. The CDR3 spans 13 residues. Germline-derived CDR1 and CDR2 are MNHEY and SVGAGI. The chain is built from TRBV6-5 and TRBJ1-4, with D perhaps TRBD1 (5 bases). This clonotype originated in a man in his late teens or twenties in good health. Sequenced material: naive CD4+ T cells from blood. CDR3 bases: TGTGCCAGCCGGAGGGACCCTAATGAAAAACTGTTTTTT. Its protein product is CASRRDPNEKLFF.